The clone carrying this TCR beta chain has at least ten counts. What it binds is unknown. The data are from a study of spatial heterogeneity in lung cancer. Study overall: Where available, sequencing covered follow-up PBMC samples, taken at a median of roughly 22 months after resection. Overall study results and limits: Resection saw ubiquitous expanded tumor TCRs appear in blood more than follow-up did.

Unique molecular identifiers tagged every individual TCR cDNA molecule. A single record per CDR3 protein comes from TCRdb applying MiXCR to the 5' RACE reads. The table lists nearly 95,000 distinct CDR3 sequences, roughly a fifth of them singletons. Time point denoted: blood at routine non-recurrence follow-up after resection. The J segment lost 2 bases and the V segment lost 8 bases, leaving 10 bases of the junction unmatched. Germline-derived CDR1 and CDR2 are LNHDA and SQIVND (reference sequence). CDR3 length equals 16 residues. The V gene is TRBV19, the J gene TRBJ2-5; 11 bases are shared with TRBD2. The receptor was derived from a male donor with early-stage non-small cell lung cancer. Sequenced here: PBMCs, sampled at follow-up. The CDR3 nucleotides read TGTGCCAGTCGACCGGGACTAGCGGCCTCACAAGAGACCCAGTACTTC. It codes for CASRPGLAASQETQYF.